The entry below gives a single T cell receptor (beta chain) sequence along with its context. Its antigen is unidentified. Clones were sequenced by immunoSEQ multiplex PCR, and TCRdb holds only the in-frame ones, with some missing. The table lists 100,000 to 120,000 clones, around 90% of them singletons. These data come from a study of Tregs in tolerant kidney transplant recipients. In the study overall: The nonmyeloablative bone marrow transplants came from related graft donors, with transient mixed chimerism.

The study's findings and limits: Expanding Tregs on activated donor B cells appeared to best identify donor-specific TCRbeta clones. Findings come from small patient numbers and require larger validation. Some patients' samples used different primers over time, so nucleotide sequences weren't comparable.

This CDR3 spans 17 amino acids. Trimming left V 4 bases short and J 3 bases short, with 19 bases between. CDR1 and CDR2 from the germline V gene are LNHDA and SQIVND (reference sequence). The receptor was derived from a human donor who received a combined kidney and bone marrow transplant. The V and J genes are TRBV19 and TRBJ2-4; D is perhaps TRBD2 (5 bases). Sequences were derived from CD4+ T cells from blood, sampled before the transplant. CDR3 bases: TGTGCCAGTAGTAGATTCATCTACGGGGTTGGCAAAAACATTCAGTACTTC. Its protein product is CASSRFIYGVGKNIQYF.